A single sample is the source of the 9 T cell receptor beta chains below, sequenced in a study of PD-L1 blockade in urothelial cancer. The method was immunoSEQ multiplex PCR; TCRdb's version includes in-frame clones alone and lacks a portion of them. The table lists roughly 30,000 clones, 85% to 90% of them singletons, with about 1.7% in the top ten. The sample was PBMCs, taken around atezolizumab (anti-PD-L1) treatment. The receptors stem from a man aged 45-65 years with urothelial cancer.

This clone is medium-sized by share. V usage is TRBV6-5 and J usage is TRBJ2-7; D might be TRBD1 (6 bases). In germline, CDR1 is MNHEY, CDR2 SVGAGI. The ends were cut back, 4 bases at V and 4 bases at J, with 17 bases in the middle. The CDR3 contains 15 residues. In DNA form, the CDR3 reads TGTGCCAGCAGTTTCCGACAGGCAACAAGATACGAGCAGTACTTC. This encodes CASSFRQATRYEQYF.

The rearrangement uses TRBV5-6 and TRBJ2-7; D may be TRBD2 (6 bases). The CDR3 runs 16 residues. Trimming took off 1 base at V and 0 bases at J, with 14 bases between the two ends. Germline lookup yields CDR1 SGHDT and CDR2 YYEEEE. The CDR3 reads CASSLNRRGFSYEQYF. The CDR3 bases are TGTGCCAGCAGCTTGAACAGACGGGGGTTCTCCTACGAGCAGTACTTC.

V usage is TRBV28 and J usage is TRBJ1-5; 8 bases are shared with TRBD1. CDR3 length equals 16 residues. Germline V gene data show CDR1 as MDHEN and CDR2 as SYDVKM. Trimming removed 4 bases from V and 2 bases from J; junction bases left unmatched: 7. DNA of the CDR3: TGTGCCAGCAGTTCCGAGCCGGGACAGGGCAATCAGCCCCAGCATTTT. This translates into CASSSEPGQGNQPQHF.

The chain uses TRBV6-5 and TRBJ2-7, with 8 nucleotides matching TRBD1. The CDR3 has 15 amino acids. V shed 0 bases and J 2 bases; nucleotides not matched to a gene: 3. Germline lookup yields CDR1 MNHEY and CDR2 SVGAGI. CDR3: CASSYSTQGAYEQYF. CDR3 DNA: TGTGCCAGCAGTTACTCGACACAGGGGGCCTACGAGCAGTACTTC.

The chain employs TRBV30 and TRBJ1-5, with 8 positions matching TRBD1. CDR3 length: 14 residues. Germline lookup yields CDR1 GTSNPN and CDR2 SVGIG (reference sequence). V lost 1 base, J lost 3 bases, and 2 bases stayed unmatched. The chain's CDR3 is CAWSGDRNNQPQHF. CDR3 DNA sequence: TGTGCCTGGAGTGGGGACAGGAACAATCAGCCCCAGCATTTT.

This chain joins TRBV11-3 and TRBJ2-2, with D hard to call. Per the germline V gene, CDR1 is SGHNT and CDR2 is YENEEA. This CDR3 has 14 residues. Deletions cut 5 bases from V and 5 bases from J, with 12 bases between. The CDR3: CASSLGPSTGELFF. DNA for the CDR3: TGTGCCAGCAGCCTAGGGCCCTCGACCGGGGAGCTGTTTTTT. The full variable domain, with the rest looked up from reference TRBV11-3 and TRBJ2-2, is EAGVVQSPRYKIIEKKQPVAFWCNPISGHNTLYWYLQNLGQGPELLIRYENEEAVDDSQLPKDRFSAERLKGVDSTLKIQPAELGDSAVYLCASSLGPSTGELFFGEGSRLTVL.

The J gene is TRBJ2-7, the V gene TRBV7-2; 9 nucleotides align to TRBD1. With V trimmed by 4 bases and J by 3 bases, 7 bases remained unmatched. From germline, CDR1 is SGHTA and CDR2 FQGNSA. CDR3 length: 15 amino acids. This chain's CDR3 is CASSSRDREGYEQYF. In nucleotides, the CDR3 is TGTGCCAGCAGCTCCCGGGACAGGGAGGGCTACGAGCAGTACTTC.

In DNA form, the CDR3 reads TGTGCCAGCAGTTATACAGACGGCTACGAGCAGTACTTC. This codes for CASSYTDGYEQYF. The rearrangement uses TRBV6-5 and TRBJ2-7; D gene uncertain. Germline-derived CDR1 and CDR2 are MNHEY and SVGAGI. This CDR3 spans 13 amino acids. V lost 3 bases, J lost 3 bases, and 9 bases lay in between.

This rearrangement joins TRBV30 to TRBJ2-3; no clear D gene. Germline CDR1 is GTSNPN and CDR2 is SVGIG (reference sequence). V dropped 0 bases and J dropped 4 bases, with 8 bases sitting between them. The CDR3 covers 13 residues. The CDR3 DNA reads as TGTGCCTGGAGTGTACGTAGAGCAGATACGCAGTATTTT. It yields the protein CAWSVRRADTQYF.